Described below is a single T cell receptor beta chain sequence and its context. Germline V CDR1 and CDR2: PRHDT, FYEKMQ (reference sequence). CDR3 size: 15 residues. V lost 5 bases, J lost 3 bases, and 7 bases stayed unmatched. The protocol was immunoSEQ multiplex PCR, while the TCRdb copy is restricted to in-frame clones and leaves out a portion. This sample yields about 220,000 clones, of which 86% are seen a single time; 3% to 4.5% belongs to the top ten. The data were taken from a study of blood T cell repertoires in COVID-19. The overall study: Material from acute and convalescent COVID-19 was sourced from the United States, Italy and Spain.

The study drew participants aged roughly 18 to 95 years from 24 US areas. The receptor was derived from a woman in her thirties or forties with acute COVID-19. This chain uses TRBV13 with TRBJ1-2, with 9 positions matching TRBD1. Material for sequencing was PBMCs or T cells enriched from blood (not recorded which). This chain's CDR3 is CASSLRTGDYYGYTF. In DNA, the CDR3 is TGTGCCAGCAGCCTCCGGACAGGGGACTACTATGGCTACACCTTC.